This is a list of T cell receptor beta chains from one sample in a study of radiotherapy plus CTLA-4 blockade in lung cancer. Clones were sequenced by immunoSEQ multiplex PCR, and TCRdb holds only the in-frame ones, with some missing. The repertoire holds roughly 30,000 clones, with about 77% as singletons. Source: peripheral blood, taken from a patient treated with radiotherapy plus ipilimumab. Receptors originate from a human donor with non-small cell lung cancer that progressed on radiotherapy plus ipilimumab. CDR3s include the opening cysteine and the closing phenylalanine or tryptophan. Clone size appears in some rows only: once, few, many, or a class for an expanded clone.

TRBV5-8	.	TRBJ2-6	CASSRGRFSGANVLTF
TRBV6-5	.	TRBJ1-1	CASSSGAGGNTEAFF
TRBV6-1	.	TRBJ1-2	CASSEDSNYGYTF
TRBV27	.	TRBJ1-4	CASSIWAVPEKLFF
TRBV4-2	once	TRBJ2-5	CASSQVGLAGKETQYF
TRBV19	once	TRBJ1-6	CASSIGGRHSPLHF
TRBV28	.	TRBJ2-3	CASRAGTGGDTQYF
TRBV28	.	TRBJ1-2	CASSLGRGSAYGYTF
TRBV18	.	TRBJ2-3	CATTGTDTQYF
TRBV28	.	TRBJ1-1	CASSSLQVLEAFF
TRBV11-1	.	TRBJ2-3	CASSLVGGYLTDTQYF
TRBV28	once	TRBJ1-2	CASSQSGYGYTF
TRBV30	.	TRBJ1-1	CAWSSQGGGTEAFF
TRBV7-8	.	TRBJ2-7	CASSWGLETGEQYF
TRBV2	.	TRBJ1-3	CASSDNRGPGNTIYF
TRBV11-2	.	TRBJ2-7	CASSLRGAYEQYF
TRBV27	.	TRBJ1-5	CASSPNGGVQPQHF
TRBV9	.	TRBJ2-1	CASSLGGRLAEQFF
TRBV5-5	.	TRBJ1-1	CASSLDGGIFINTEAFF
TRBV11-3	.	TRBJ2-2	CASRTGAGGELFF
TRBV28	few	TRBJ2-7	CASSTSGITYEQYF
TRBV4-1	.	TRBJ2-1	CASSQEGPEKYNEQFF
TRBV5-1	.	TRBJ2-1	CASSPTSGVSWNEQFF
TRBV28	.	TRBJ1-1	CASSLGAGYTEAFF
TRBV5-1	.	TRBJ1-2	CASSLVVNYGYTF
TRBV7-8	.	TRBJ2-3	CASSLQGLKRDTQYF
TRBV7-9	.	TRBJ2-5	CASSFGSSGAQYF
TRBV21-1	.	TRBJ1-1	CASSRGDTEAFF
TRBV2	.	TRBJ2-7	CASSEQQGASEQYF
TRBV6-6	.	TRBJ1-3	CASSYPNGNTIYF
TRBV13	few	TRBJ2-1	CASSLETGPNEQFF
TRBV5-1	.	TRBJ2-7	CASSLNLGGAYEQYF
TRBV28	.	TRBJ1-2	CASSTLNYGYTF
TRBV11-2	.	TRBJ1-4	CASAKNPNEKLFF
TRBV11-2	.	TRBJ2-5	CASSYRFQPTKETQYF
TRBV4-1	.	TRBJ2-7	CASSHSSGSYYEQYF